This TCR beta chain was identified in a study of CXCR3-negative and CXCR3-positive naive CD8 T cells. Overall study findings and caveats: Between one naive subset and the other, surface CD5 was comparable, and TCR strength was inferred from TRB CDR3 properties. After cryopreservation, CXCR3 expression dropped partially; most assays used fresh PBMCs. Against CXCR3-negative naive cells, CXCR3-positive naive cells showed more hydrophobic TRB CDR3s. TRBV-TRBJ usage matched between naive CXCR3-negative and CXCR3-positive cells but not between memory cells.

Concerning this clonotype itself: What it binds is unknown.

Germline CDR1 reads SGHRS; CDR2 reads YFSETQ. The CDR3 consists of 15 residues. The TRB libraries of cDNA were built by UMI-labeled 5' RACE. No DNA is given; TCRdb re-called the 5' RACE reads and lists each CDR3 protein once. The listing contains about 5,500 distinct CDR3 sequences. The receptor's source is a human donor in good health. Some clones in this sample may be carry-over from other donors' samples. This rearrangement joins TRBV5-1 to TRBJ2-1; TCRdb reports TRBD2, a call that lacks DNA to check it against. Material: naive CXCR3+ CD8+ T cells from blood. The subset was: CD45RO-CCR7+CD27+CD95- naive CD8+ T cells expressing CXCR3 (TNR3+). This chain's CDR3 is CASSSSGRRTHEQFF.